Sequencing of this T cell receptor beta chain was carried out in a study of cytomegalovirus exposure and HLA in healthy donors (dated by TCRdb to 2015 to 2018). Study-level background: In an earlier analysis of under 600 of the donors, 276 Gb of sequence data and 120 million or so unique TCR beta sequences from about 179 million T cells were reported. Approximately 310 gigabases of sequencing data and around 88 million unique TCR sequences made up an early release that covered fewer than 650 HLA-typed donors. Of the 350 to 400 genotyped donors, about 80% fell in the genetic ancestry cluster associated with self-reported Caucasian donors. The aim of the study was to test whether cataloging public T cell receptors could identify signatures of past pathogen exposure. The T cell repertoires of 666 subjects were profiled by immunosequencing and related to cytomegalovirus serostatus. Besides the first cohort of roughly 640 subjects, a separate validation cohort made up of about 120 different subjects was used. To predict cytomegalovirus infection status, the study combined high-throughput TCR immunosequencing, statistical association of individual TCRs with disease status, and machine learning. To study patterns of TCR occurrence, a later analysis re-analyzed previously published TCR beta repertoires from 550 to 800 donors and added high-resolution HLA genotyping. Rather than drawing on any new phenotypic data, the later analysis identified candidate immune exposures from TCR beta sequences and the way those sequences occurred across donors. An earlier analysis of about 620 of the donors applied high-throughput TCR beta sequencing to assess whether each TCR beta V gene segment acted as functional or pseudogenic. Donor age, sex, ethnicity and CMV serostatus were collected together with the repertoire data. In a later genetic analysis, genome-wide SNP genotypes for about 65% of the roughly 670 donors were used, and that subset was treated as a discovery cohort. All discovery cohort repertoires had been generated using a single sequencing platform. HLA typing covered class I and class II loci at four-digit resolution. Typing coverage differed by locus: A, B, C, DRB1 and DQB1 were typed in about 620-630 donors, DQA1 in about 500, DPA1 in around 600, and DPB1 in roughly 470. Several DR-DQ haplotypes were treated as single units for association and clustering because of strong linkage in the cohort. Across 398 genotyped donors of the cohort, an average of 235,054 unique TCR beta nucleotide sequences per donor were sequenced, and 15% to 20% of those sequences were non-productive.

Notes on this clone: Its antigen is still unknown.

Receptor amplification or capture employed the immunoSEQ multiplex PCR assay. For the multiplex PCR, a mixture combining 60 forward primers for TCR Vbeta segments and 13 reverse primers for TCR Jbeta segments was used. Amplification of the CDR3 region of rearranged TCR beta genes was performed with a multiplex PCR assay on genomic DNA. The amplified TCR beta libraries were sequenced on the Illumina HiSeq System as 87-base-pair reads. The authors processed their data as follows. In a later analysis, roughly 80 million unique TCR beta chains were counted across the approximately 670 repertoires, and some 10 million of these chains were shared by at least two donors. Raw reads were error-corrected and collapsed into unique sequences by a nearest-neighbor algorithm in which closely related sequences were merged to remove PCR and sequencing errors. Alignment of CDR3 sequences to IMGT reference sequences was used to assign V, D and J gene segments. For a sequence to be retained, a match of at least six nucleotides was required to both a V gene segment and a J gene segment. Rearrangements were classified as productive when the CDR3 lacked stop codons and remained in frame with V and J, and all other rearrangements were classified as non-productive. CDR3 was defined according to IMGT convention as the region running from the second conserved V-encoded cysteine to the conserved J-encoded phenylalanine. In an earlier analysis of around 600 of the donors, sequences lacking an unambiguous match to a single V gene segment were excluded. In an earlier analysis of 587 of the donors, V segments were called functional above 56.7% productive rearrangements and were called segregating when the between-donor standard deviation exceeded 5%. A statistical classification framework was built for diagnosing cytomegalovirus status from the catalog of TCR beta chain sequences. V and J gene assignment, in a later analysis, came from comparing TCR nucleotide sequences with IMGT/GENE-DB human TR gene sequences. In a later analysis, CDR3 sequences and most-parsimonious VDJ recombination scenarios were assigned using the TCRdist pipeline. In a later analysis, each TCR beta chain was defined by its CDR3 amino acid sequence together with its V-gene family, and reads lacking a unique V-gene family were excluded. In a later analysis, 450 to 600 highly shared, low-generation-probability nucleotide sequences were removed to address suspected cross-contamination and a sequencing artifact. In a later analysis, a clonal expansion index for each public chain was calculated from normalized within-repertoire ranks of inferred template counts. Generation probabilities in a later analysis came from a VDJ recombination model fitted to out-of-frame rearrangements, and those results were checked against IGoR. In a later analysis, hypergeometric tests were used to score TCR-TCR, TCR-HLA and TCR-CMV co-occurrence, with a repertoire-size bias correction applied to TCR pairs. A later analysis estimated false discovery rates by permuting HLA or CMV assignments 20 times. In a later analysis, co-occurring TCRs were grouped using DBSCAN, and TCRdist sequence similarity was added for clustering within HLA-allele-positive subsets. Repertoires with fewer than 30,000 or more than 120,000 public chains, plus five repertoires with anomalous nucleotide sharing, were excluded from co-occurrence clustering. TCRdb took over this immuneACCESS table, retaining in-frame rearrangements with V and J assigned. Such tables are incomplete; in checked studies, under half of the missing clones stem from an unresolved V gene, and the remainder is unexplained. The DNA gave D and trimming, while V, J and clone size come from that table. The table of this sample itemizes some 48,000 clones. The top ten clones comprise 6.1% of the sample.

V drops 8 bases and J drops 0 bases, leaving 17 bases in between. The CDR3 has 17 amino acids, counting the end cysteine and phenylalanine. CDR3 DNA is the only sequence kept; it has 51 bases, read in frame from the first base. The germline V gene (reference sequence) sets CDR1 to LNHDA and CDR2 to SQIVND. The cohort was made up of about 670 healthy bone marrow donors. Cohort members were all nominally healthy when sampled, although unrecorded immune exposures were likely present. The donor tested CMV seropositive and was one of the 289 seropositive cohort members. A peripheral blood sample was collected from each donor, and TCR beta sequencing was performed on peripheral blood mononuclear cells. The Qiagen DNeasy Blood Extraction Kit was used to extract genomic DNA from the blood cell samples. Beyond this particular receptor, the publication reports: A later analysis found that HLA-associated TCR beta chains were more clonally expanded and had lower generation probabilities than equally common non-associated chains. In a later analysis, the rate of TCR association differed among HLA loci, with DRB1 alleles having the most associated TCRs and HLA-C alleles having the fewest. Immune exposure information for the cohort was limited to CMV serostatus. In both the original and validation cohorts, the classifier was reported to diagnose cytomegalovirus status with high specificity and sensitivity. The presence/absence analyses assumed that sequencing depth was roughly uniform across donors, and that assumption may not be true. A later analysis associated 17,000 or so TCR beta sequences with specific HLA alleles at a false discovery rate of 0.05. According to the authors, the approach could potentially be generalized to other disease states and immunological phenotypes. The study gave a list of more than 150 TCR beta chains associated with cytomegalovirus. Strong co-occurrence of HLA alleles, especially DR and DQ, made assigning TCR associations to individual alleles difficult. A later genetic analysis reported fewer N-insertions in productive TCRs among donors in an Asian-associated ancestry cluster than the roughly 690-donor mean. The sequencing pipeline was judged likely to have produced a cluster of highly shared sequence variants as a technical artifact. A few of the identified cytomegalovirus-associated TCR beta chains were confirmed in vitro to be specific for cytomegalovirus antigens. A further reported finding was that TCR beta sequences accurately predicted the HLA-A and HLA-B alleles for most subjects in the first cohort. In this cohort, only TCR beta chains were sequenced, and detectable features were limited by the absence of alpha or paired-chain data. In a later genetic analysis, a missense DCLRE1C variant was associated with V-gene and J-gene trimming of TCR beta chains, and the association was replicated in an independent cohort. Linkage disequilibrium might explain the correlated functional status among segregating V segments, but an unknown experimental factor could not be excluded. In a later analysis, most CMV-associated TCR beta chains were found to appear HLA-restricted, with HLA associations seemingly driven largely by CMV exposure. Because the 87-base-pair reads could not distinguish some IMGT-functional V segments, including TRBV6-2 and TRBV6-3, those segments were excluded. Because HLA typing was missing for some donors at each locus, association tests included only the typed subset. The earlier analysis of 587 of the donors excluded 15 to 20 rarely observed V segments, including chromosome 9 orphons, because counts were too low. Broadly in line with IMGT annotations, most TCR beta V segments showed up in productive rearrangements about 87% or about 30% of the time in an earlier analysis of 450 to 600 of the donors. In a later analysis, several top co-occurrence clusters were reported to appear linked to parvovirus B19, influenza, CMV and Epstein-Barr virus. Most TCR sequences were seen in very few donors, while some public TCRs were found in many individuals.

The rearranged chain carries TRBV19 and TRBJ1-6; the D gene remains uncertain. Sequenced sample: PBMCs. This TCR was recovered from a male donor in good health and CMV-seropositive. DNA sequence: TGTGCCAGTCCCCAACACTCACGGAGCTCCTATAATTCACCCCTCCACTTT. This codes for CASPQHSRSSYNSPLHF.